The 3 T cell receptor beta chains listed next were all sequenced from one sample in a study of STAT5B mutations in CD4+ large granular lymphocyte leukemia. Repertoires were generated with immunoSEQ multiplex PCR, while TCRdb's copy carries only in-frame clones and drops some. Among 25,000 to 35,000 clones listed, about two thirds were seen once. Material for sequencing was CD4+ T cells from blood buffy coats. These receptors all stem from a human donor in good health.

The CDR3 region has the DNA TGTGCCAGCAGCTTATCTTTGGGGTATGGCACCGGGGAGCTGTTTTTT. It yields the protein CASSLSLGYGTGELFF. V is TRBV11-2 and J is TRBJ2-2; no clear D gene. The CDR3 consists of 16 residues. From germline, CDR1 is SGHAT and CDR2 FQNNGV. V lost 2 bases and J lost 4, with 14 bases in between. Combining the CDR3 with reference TRBV11-2 and TRBJ2-2 gives the whole variable domain EAGVAQSPRYKIIEKRQSVAFWCNPISGHATLYWYQQILGQGPKLLIQFQNNGVVDDSQLPKDRFSAERLKGVDSTLKIQPAKLEDSAVYLCASSLSLGYGTGELFFGEGSRLTVL.

V gene TRBV19 combines with J gene TRBJ1-3; perhaps TRBD1 as D (5 bases). The CDR3 runs to 15 residues. CDR1 is LNHDA and CDR2 is SQIVND in the germline V gene (reference sequence). The V and J ends lost 5 bases and 0 bases respectively, with 11 bases between them. CDR3 coding DNA: TGTGCCAGTAGTCCCGGCGACAGCTCTGGAAACACCATATATTTT. Translating gives CASSPGDSSGNTIYF. Full variable domain (remainder filled in from reference TRBV19 and TRBJ1-3): DGGITQSPKYLFRKEGQNVTLSCEQNLNHDAMYWYRQDPGQGLRLIYYSQIVNDFQKGDIAEGYSVSREKKESFPLTVTSAQKNPTAFYLCASSPGDSSGNTIYFGEGSWLTVV.

In its sample, this clone was seen once. DNA for the CDR3: TGCGCCAGCAGCCAAGATAAGAAAAGGGGTGAAAAACTGTTTTTT. As protein: CASSQDKKRGEKLFF. The chain links TRBV4-1 to TRBJ1-4; D is possibly TRBD1 (5 bases). The CDR3 runs to 15 residues. The ends were cut back, 0 bases at V and 7 bases at J, with 12 bases in the middle. Germline lookup yields CDR1 MGHRA and CDR2 YSYEKL.